The rows below give T cell receptor beta chains drawn from one sample of a study of T cells in Graves' hyperthyroidism and ophthalmopathy. Each CDR3 protein is one row after TCRdb ran MiXCR on the multiplex PCR reads. The table records some 700,000 distinct CDR3 sequences, around 16% of them present only once. Input material: blood. These receptors came from a man aged 50 to 59 with Graves' hyperthyroidism. The CDR3 runs from the conserved cysteine through the conserved F or W. The D gene is left open where the match is weak. Clone size appears in some rows only: once, few, many, or a class for an expanded clone.

j_call clone_size v_call d_call cdr3_aa cdr3_nt
TRBJ1-2 many TRBV29-1 . CSVEGTLPNYGYTF TGCAGCGTTGAGGGGACACTACCTAACTATGGCTACACCTTC
TRBJ1-2 few TRBV12-3/TRBV12-4 . CASSFPSRRGYTF TGTGCCAGCAGTTTTCCGTCTAGACGTGGCTACACCTTC
TRBJ2-7 many TRBV2 TRBD1 CASSESGTGYHEQYF TGTGCCAGCAGTGAGTCCGGGACAGGGTACCACGAGCAGTACTTC
TRBJ2-7 . TRBV6-9 . CASSYRTDDNEQYF TGTGCCAGCAGTTACCGCACAGACGACAACGAGCAGTACTTC
TRBJ2-3 many TRBV11-2 . CASSATRLVPTQYF TGTGCCAGCAGCGCCACCAGACTAGTACCTACGCAGTATTTT
TRBJ1-2 . TRBV15 . CATSRDPPYEDDYNKYGYTF TGTGCCACCAGCAGAGATCCCCCCTATGAAGACGACTATAACAAGTATGGCTACACCTTC
TRBJ2-7 many TRBV10-3 . CAIRPVPSYEQYF TGTGCCATCCGCCCAGTCCCGTCCTACGAGCAGTACTTC
TRBJ1-4 . TRBV5-4 TRBD1 CASKGTVGEKLFF TGTGCCAGCAAAGGGACAGTTGGCGAAAAACTGTTTTTT
TRBJ2-1 many TRBV7-2 TRBD2 CASSVAGWDNEQFF TGTGCCAGCAGCGTAGCGGGATGGGACAATGAGCAGTTCTTC
TRBJ2-5 many TRBV19 . CASSMRRDPNKQETQYF TGTGCCAGTAGTATGCGACGGGACCCCAACAAGCAAGAGACCCAGTACTTC
TRBJ2-3 few TRBV7-9 TRBD2 CASSLAGLAGGRTDTQYF TGTGCCAGCAGCTTGGCTGGACTAGCGGGAGGGCGGACAGATACGCAGTATTTT